This is a list of T cell receptor beta chains from one sample in a study of blood T cells in healthy people across ages. TCRdb recomputed calls from the 5' RACE reads with MiXCR, one row per CDR3 protein. This table holds 450,000 to 700,000 distinct CDR3 sequences, 27% found once. The sequencing input was blood. The receptors here all came from a woman in her sixties or seventies in good health. Each CDR3 is given with its conserved first and last residue. The D gene is left open where the match is weak. Some rows have no size entry. The others give once, few or many, or a class for an expanded clone.

abundance: few; j_gene: TRBJ2-7; len: 14; v_gene: TRBV28; d_gene: -; CDR3nt: TGTGCCAGCAGTTTAGAGACAGAAGGGCGCGAGCAGTACTTC; CDR3aa: CASSLETEGREQYF
abundance: -; j_gene: TRBJ1-1; len: 11; v_gene: TRBV12-3/TRBV12-4; d_gene: -; CDR3nt: TGTGCCAGCAGGACACAGGGTGAAGCTTTCTTT; CDR3aa: CASRTQGEAFF
abundance: -; j_gene: TRBJ1-1; len: 11; v_gene: TRBV7-3; d_gene: -; CDR3nt: TGTGCCAGCAGCAACAGAGGTGAAGCTTTCTTT; CDR3aa: CASSNRGEAFF
abundance: many; j_gene: TRBJ2-2; len: 15; v_gene: TRBV27; d_gene: TRBD1; CDR3nt: TGTGCCAGCAGCCGACAGGGGTCGAACACCGGGGAGCTGTTTTTT; CDR3aa: CASSRQGSNTGELFF
abundance: -; j_gene: TRBJ2-7; len: 14; v_gene: TRBV6-1; d_gene: -; CDR3nt: TGTGCCAGCAGTGAAGGCGGTGCCGAGCACGAGCAGTACTTC; CDR3aa: CASSEGGAEHEQYF
abundance: few; j_gene: TRBJ1-1; len: 13; v_gene: TRBV29-1; d_gene: -; CDR3nt: TGCAGCGTTGTCAAAACGGTAAACACTGAAGCTTTCTTT; CDR3aa: CSVVKTVNTEAFF
abundance: few; j_gene: TRBJ1-5; len: 12; v_gene: TRBV20-1; d_gene: -; CDR3nt: TGCAGTGCTAGTGTCGGGAGTCAGCCCCAGCATTTT; CDR3aa: CSASVGSQPQHF
abundance: few; j_gene: TRBJ2-1; len: 13; v_gene: TRBV7-2; d_gene: -; CDR3nt: TGTGCCAGCAGCCCGACTAGCTACAATGAGCAGTTCTTC; CDR3aa: CASSPTSYNEQFF
abundance: few; j_gene: TRBJ2-5; len: 17; v_gene: TRBV3-1; d_gene: TRBD2; CDR3nt: TGTGCCAGCAGGCTTTCCCCGGGACTAGCGGGGTTAGAGACCCAGTACTTC; CDR3aa: CASRLSPGLAGLETQYF
abundance: -; j_gene: TRBJ2-7; len: 15; v_gene: TRBV6-2/TRBV6-3; d_gene: TRBD1; CDR3nt: TGTGCCAGCAGTTACCTCGGGACAGGCTCCTATGAGCAGTACTTC; CDR3aa: CASSYLGTGSYEQYF
abundance: few; j_gene: TRBJ2-7; len: 12; v_gene: TRBV7-9; d_gene: -; CDR3nt: TGTGCCAGCAGCCTCCACGGGGATGAGCAGTACTTC; CDR3aa: CASSLHGDEQYF
abundance: few; j_gene: TRBJ2-7; len: 12; v_gene: TRBV6-2/TRBV6-3; d_gene: -; CDR3nt: TGTGCCAGCACCAACCCCCTGGACGAGCAGTACTTC; CDR3aa: CASTNPLDEQYF
abundance: -; j_gene: TRBJ2-5; len: 13; v_gene: TRBV30; d_gene: TRBD2; CDR3nt: TGTGCCTGGGGACCGGGGACTAGCGAGACCCAGTACTTC; CDR3aa: CAWGPGTSETQYF
abundance: -; j_gene: TRBJ2-7; len: 15; v_gene: TRBV27; d_gene: TRBD2; CDR3nt: TGTGCCAGCAGTTTAACAACTAGCGCTCGGTACGAGCAGTACTTC; CDR3aa: CASSLTTSARYEQYF
abundance: -; j_gene: TRBJ2-3; len: 16; v_gene: TRBV7-6; d_gene: TRBD1; CDR3nt: TGTGCCAGCAGCTTATCAGGGGGTGTGAGCACAGATACGCAGTATTTT; CDR3aa: CASSLSGGVSTDTQYF
abundance: -; j_gene: TRBJ1-1; len: 14; v_gene: TRBV7-2; d_gene: -; CDR3nt: TGTGCCAGCAGCCCCGACAGGTCATTCATCAAAGCTTTCTTT; CDR3aa: CASSPDRSFIKAFF
abundance: -; j_gene: TRBJ1-3; len: 14; v_gene: TRBV19; d_gene: -; CDR3nt: TGTGCCAGTAGTATTGGGAGCTCTGGAAACACCATATATTTT; CDR3aa: CASSIGSSGNTIYF
abundance: -; j_gene: TRBJ2-7; len: 13; v_gene: TRBV7-6; d_gene: -; CDR3nt: TGTGCCAGCAGCTCTAACTCCATCTACGAGCAGTACTTC; CDR3aa: CASSSNSIYEQYF
abundance: -; j_gene: TRBJ2-1; len: 15; v_gene: TRBV12-3/TRBV12-4; d_gene: -; CDR3nt: TGTGCCAGCAGTTTTGGGGCCAACACCTACAATGAGCAGTTCTTC; CDR3aa: CASSFGANTYNEQFF
abundance: few; j_gene: TRBJ2-5; len: 11; v_gene: TRBV29-1; d_gene: -; CDR3nt: TGCAGCGTTGATGGGGGGCGTAGCCAGTACTTC; CDR3aa: CSVDGGRSQYF
abundance: -; j_gene: TRBJ1-2; len: 15; v_gene: TRBV27; d_gene: -; CDR3nt: TGTGCCAGCAGTTTAGGTGGGGTATCGGCCCTTGGCTACACCTTC; CDR3aa: CASSLGGVSALGYTF
abundance: -; j_gene: TRBJ2-3; len: 14; v_gene: TRBV12-3/TRBV12-4; d_gene: -; CDR3nt: TGTGCCAGCAGTTTAGGAGGGAGAAGAGATACGGAGTATTTT; CDR3aa: CASSLGGRRDTEYF
abundance: -; j_gene: TRBJ2-7; len: 16; v_gene: TRBV7-2; d_gene: -; CDR3nt: TGTGCCAGCAGCGTCCCCGGGACATCGAGCTCCTACGAGCAGTACTTC; CDR3aa: CASSVPGTSSSYEQYF
abundance: -; j_gene: TRBJ2-5; len: 14; v_gene: TRBV29-1; d_gene: -; CDR3nt: TGCAGCGTTGTCGGACGGATTCGCCAAGAGACCCAGTACTTC; CDR3aa: CSVVGRIRQETQYF
abundance: -; j_gene: TRBJ2-5; len: 16; v_gene: TRBV7-2; d_gene: -; CDR3nt: TGTGCCAGCAGCCTAGACACAGGGTCGGGAAGAGAGACCCAGTACTTC; CDR3aa: CASSLDTGSGRETQYF
abundance: few; j_gene: TRBJ2-4; len: 14; v_gene: TRBV2; d_gene: TRBD2; CDR3nt: TGTGCCAGCAGTGATTTTAGCGGGGGAAACATTCAGTACTTC; CDR3aa: CASSDFSGGNIQYF
abundance: -; j_gene: TRBJ2-1; len: 13; v_gene: TRBV20-1; d_gene: -; CDR3nt: TGCAGTGCTAGAGATACTAGCCGCAATGAGCAGTTCTTC; CDR3aa: CSARDTSRNEQFF
abundance: few; j_gene: TRBJ1-1; len: 17; v_gene: TRBV20-1; d_gene: TRBD1; CDR3nt: TGCAGTGCTAACATTAGGACAGGGGGCAAATTGGACACTGAAGCTTTCTTT; CDR3aa: CSANIRTGGKLDTEAFF
abundance: -; j_gene: TRBJ2-5; len: 13; v_gene: TRBV18; d_gene: -; CDR3nt: TGTGCCAGCTCATCGGACATCTGGGAGACCCAGTACTTC; CDR3aa: CASSSDIWETQYF
abundance: -; j_gene: TRBJ2-3; len: 16; v_gene: TRBV13; d_gene: TRBD2; CDR3nt: TGTGCCAGCAGCCACCGGACTAGCGGCGGCACAGATACGCAGTATTTT; CDR3aa: CASSHRTSGGTDTQYF
abundance: few; j_gene: TRBJ2-1; len: 12; v_gene: TRBV3-1; d_gene: -; CDR3nt: TGTGCCAGCAGCCAAAACAGAAATGAGCAGTTCTTC; CDR3aa: CASSQNRNEQFF
abundance: many; j_gene: TRBJ2-1; len: 14; v_gene: TRBV7-9; d_gene: TRBD2; CDR3nt: TGTGCCAGCAGCTTCGGGGGGGCCAACAATGAGCAGTTCTTC; CDR3aa: CASSFGGANNEQFF
abundance: few; j_gene: TRBJ2-7; len: 16; v_gene: TRBV4-2; d_gene: TRBD2; CDR3nt: TGTGCCAGCAGCCAAGAGGAGCGGGGGATCTCCTACGAGCAGTACTTC; CDR3aa: CASSQEERGISYEQYF
abundance: -; j_gene: TRBJ1-5; len: 15; v_gene: TRBV11-2; d_gene: -; CDR3nt: TGTGCCAGCAGCCGCCTCGGGGTTAGCACAGATACGCAGCATTTT; CDR3aa: CASSRLGVSTDTQHF
abundance: -; j_gene: TRBJ2-7; len: 15; v_gene: TRBV6-2/TRBV6-3; d_gene: -; CDR3nt: TGTGCCAGCAGTTATCCGAACGGGGGCGTGTACGAGCAGTACTTC; CDR3aa: CASSYPNGGVYEQYF